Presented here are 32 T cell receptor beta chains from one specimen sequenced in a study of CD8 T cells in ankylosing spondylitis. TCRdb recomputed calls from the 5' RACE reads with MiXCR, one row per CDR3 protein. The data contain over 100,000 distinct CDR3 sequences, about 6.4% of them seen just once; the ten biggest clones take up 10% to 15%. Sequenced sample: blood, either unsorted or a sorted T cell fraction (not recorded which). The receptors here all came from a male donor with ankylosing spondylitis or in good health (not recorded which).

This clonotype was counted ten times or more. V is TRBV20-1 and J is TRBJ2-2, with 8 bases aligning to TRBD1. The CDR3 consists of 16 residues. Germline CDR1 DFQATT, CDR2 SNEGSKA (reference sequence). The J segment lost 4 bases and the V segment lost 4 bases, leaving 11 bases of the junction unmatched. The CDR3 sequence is CSANLLQGGGTGELFF. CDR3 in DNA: TGCAGTGCTAATCTTTTACAGGGGGGTGGCACCGGGGAGCTGTTTTTT.

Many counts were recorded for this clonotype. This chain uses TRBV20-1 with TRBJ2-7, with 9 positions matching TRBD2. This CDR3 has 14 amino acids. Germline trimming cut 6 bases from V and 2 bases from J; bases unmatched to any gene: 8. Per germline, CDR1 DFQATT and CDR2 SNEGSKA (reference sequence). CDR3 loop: CSAVAGAWTYEQYF. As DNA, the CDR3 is TGCAGTGCCGTAGCGGGAGCTTGGACCTACGAGCAGTACTTC.

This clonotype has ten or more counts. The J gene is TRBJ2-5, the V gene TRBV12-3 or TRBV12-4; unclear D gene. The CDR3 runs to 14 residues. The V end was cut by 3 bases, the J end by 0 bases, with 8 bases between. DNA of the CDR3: TGTGCCAGCAGTTTCCGGCGGAACCAAGAGACCCAGTACTTC. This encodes CASSFRRNQETQYF.

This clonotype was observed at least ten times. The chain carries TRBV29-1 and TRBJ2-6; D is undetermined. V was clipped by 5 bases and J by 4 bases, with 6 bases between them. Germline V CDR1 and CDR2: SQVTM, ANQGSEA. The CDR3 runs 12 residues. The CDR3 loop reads CSVPAGANVLTF. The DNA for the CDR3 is TGCAGCGTTCCGGCCGGGGCCAACGTCCTGACTTTC.

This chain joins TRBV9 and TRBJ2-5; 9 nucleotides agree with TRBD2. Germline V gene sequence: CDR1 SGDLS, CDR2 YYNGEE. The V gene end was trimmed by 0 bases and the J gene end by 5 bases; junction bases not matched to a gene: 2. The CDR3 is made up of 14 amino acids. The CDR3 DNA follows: TGTGCCAGCAGCGTAGATGGACTAGCGGAGACCCAGTACTTC. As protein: CASSVDGLAETQYF.

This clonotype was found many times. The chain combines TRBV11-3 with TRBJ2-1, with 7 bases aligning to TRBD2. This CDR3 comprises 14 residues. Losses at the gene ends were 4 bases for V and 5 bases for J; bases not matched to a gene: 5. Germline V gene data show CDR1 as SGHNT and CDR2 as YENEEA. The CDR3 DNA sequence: TGTGCCAGCAGCTGGAGCGGGACGGACAATGAGCAGTTCTTC. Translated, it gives CASSWSGTDNEQFF.

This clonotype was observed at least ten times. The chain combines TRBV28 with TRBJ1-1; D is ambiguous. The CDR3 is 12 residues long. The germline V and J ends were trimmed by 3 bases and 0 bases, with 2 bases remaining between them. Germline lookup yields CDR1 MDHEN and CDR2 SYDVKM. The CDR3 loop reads CASSFVNTEAFF. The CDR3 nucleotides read TGTGCCAGCAGTTTCGTGAACACTGAAGCTTTCTTT.

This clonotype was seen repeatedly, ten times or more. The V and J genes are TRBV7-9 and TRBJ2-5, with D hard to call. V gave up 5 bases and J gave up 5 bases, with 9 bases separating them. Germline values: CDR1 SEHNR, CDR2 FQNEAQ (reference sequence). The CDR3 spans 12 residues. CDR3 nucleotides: TGTGCCAGCAGCCGGAACGAGGAGACCCAGTACTTC. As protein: CASSRNEETQYF. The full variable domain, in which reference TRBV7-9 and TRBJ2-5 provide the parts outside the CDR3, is DTGVSQNPRHKITKRGQNVTFRCDPISEHNRLYWYRQTLGQGPEFLTYFQNEAQLEKSRLLSDRFSAERPKGSFSTLEIQRTEQGDSAMYLCASSRNEETQYFGPGTRLLVL.

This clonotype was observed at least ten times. The CDR3 coding sequence is TGCAGTGCTAGAGATATACTCCCGTTTACCTACGAGCAGTACTTC. This translates into CSARDILPFTYEQYF. The V gene is TRBV20-1, the J gene TRBJ2-7, with D unresolved. V shed 0 bases and J shed 2 bases, with 14 bases lying between them. This CDR3 spans 15 amino acids. Germline CDR1 DFQATT, CDR2 SNEGSKA (reference sequence).

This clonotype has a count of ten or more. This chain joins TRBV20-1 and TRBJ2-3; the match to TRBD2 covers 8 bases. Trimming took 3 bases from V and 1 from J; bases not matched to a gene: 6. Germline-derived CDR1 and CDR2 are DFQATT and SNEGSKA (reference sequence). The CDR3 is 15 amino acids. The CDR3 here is CSASFGGAGTDTQYF. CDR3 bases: TGCAGTGCTAGCTTCGGGGGGGCCGGCACAGATACGCAGTATTTT.

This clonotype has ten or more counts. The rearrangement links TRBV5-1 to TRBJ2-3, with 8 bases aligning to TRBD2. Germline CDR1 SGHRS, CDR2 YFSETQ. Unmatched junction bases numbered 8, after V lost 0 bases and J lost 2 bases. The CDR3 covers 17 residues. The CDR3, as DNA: TGCGCCAGCAGCTTGGTTTTTAGCGGGGATGCCACAGATACGCAGTATTTT. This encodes CASSLVFSGDATDTQYF.

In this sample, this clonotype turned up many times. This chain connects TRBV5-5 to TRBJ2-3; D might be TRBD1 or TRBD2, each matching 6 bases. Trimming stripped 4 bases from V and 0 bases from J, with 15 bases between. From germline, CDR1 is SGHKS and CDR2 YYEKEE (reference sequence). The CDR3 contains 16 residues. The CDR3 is CASSLRGGTSTDTQYF. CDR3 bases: TGTGCCAGCAGCCTACGAGGGGGGACTAGCACAGATACGCAGTATTTT. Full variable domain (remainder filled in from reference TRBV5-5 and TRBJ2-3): DAGVTQSPTHLIKTRGQQVTLRCSPISGHKSVSWYQQVLGQGPQFIFQYYEKEERGRGNFPDRFSARQFPNYSSELNVNALLLGDSALYLCASSLRGGTSTDTQYFGPGTRLTVL.

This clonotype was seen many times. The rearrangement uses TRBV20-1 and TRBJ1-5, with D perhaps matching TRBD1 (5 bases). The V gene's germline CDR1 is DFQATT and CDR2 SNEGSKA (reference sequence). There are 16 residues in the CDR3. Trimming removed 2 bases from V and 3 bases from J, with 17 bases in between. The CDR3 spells CSARRVWGGSNQPQHF. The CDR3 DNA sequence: TGCAGTGCTAGAAGGGTTTGGGGGGGTTCCAATCAGCCCCAGCATTTT.

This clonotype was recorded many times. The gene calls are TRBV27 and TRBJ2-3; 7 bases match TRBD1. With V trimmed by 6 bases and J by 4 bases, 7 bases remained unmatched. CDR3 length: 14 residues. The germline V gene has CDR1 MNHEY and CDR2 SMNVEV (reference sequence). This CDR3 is CASRVQGFADTQYF. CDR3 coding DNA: TGTGCCAGCAGGGTACAGGGGTTTGCAGATACGCAGTATTTT.

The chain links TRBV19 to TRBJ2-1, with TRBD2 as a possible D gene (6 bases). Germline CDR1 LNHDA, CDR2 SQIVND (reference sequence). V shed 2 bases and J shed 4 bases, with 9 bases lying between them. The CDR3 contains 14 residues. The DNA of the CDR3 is TGTGCCAGTAGTATACGCGGGGCTTACAATGAGCAGTTCTTC. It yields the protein CASSIRGAYNEQFF.

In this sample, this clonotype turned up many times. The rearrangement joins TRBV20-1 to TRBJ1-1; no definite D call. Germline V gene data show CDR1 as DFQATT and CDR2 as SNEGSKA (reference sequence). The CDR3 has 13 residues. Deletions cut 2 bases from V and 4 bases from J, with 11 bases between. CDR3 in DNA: TGCAGTGCTAGAAGTTGGGTAGGCACTGAAGCTTTCTTT. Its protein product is CSARSWVGTEAFF.

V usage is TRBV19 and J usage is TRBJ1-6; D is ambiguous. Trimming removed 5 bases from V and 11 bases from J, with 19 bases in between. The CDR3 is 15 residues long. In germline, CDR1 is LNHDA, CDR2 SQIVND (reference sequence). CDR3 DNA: TGTGCCAGTAGTCTCATCGGGGATAGCTTTGCACCCCTCCACTTT. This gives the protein CASSLIGDSFAPLHF. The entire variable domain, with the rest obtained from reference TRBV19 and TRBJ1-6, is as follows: DGGITQSPKYLFRKEGQNVTLSCEQNLNHDAMYWYRQDPGQGLRLIYYSQIVNDFQKGDIAEGYSVSREKKESFPLTVTSAQKNPTAFYLCASSLIGDSFAPLHFGNGTRLTVT.

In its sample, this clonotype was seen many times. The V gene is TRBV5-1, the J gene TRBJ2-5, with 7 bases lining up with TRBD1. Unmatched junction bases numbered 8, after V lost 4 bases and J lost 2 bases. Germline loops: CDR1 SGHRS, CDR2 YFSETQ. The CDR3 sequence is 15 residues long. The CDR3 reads CASSRTRQGQETQYF. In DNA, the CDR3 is TGCGCCAGCAGCCGAACTCGACAGGGACAAGAGACCCAGTACTTC.

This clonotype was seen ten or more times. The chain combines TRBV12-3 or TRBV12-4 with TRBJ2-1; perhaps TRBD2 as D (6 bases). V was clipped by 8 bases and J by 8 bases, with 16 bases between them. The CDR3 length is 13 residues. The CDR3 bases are TGTGCCAGCCTCTTAGATCGGGGGTATGAGCAGTTCTTC. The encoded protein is CASLLDRGYEQFF.

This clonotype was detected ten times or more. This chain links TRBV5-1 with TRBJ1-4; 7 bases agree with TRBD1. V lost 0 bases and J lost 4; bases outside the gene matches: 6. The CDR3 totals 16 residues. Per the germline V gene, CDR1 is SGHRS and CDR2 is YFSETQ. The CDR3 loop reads CASSLGGGSLNEKLFF. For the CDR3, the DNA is TGCGCCAGCAGCTTGGGAGGGGGCAGCCTTAATGAAAAACTGTTTTTT. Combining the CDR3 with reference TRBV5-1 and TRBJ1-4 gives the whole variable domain KAGVTQTPRYLIKTRGQQVTLSCSPISGHRSVSWYQQTPGQGLQFLFEYFSETQRNKGNFPGRFSGRQFSNSRSEMNVSTLELGDSALYLCASSLGGGSLNEKLFFGSGTQLSVL.

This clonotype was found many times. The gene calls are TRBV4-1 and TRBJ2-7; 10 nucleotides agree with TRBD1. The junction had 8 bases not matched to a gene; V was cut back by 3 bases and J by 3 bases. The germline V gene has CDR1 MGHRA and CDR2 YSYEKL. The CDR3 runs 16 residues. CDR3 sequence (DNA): TGCGCCAGCAGCCAGGGGACGGGGACAGGGGACTACGAGCAGTACTTC. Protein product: CASSQGTGTGDYEQYF.

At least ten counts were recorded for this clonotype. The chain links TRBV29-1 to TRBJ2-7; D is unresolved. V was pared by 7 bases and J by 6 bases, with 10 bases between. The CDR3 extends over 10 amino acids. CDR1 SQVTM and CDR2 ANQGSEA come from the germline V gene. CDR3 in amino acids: CSALSSEQYF. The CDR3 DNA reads TGCAGCGCTTTATCTAGCGAGCAGTACTTC.

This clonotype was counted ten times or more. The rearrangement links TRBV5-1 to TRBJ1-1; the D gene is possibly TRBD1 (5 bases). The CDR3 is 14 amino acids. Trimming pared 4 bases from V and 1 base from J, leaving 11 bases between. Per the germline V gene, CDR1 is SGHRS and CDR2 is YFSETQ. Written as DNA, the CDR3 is TGCGCCAGCAGCACGGGGACGGGGAACACTGAAGCTTTCTTT. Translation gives CASSTGTGNTEAFF.

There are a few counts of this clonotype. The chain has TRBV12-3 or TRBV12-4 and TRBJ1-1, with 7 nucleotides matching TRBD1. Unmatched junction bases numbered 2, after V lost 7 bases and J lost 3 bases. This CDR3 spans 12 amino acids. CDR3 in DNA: TGTGCCAGCACCAGGGGGGACACTGAAGCTTTCTTT. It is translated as CASTRGDTEAFF.

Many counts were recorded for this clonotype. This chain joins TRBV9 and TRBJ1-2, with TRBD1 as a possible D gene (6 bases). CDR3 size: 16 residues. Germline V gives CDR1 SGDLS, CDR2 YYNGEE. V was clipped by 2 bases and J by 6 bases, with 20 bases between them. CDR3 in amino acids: CASSVPPGQGMDGYTF. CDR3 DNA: TGTGCCAGCAGCGTTCCCCCTGGGCAGGGGATGGATGGCTACACCTTC.

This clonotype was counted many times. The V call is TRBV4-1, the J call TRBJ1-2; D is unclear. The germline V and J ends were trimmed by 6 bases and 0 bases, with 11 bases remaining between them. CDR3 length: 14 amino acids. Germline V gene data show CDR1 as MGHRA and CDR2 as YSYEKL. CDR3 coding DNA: TGCGCCAGCAGGGCTACCTGGGCTAACTATGGCTACACCTTC. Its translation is CASRATWANYGYTF.

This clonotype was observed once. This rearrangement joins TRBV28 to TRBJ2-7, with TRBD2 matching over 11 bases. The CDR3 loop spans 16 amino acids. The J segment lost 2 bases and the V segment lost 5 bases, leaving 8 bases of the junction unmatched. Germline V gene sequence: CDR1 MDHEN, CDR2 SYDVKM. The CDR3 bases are TGTGCCAGCAGTCTCTCCGGGACTAGCGGAGCCTACGAGCAGTACTTC. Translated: CASSLSGTSGAYEQYF.

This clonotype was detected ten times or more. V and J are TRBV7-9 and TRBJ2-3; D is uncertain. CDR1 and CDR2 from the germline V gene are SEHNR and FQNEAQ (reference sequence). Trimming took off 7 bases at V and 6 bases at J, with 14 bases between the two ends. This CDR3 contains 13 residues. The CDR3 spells CASTATPHDTQYF. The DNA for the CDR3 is TGTGCCAGCACCGCGACTCCGCATGATACGCAGTATTTT.

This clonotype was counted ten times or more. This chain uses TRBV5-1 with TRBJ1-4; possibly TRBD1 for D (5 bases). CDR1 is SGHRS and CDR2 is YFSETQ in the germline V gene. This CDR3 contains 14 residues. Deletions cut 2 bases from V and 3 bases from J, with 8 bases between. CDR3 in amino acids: CASSFRDPNEKLFF. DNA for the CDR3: TGCGCCAGCAGCTTCCGGGACCCTAATGAAAAACTGTTTTTT.

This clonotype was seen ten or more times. CDR3 residues: CASSWGTSGNEQFF. For the CDR3, the DNA is TGCGCCAGCAGCTGGGGGACTAGCGGCAATGAGCAGTTCTTC. The V call is TRBV5-1, the J call TRBJ2-1, with TRBD2 matching 11 bases. The CDR3 spans 14 residues. With V trimmed by 3 bases and J by 6 bases, 2 bases remained unmatched. Germline V gene sequence: CDR1 SGHRS, CDR2 YFSETQ. Supplemented by reference TRBV5-1 and TRBJ2-1, the full variable domain reads KAGVTQTPRYLIKTRGQQVTLSCSPISGHRSVSWYQQTPGQGLQFLFEYFSETQRNKGNFPGRFSGRQFSNSRSEMNVSTLELGDSALYLCASSWGTSGNEQFFGPGTRLTVL.

The chain's CDR3 is CASSQGLGETQYF. The CDR3 region has the DNA TGTGCCAGCAGTCAGGGACTAGGGGAGACCCAGTACTTC. The J gene is TRBJ2-5, the V gene TRBV25-1; 8 nucleotides align to TRBD2. Germline loops: CDR1 MGHDK, CDR2 SYGVNS. With 5 bases clipped from V and 5 bases from J, the junction kept 4 bases outside the gene matches. The CDR3 is 13 residues long.

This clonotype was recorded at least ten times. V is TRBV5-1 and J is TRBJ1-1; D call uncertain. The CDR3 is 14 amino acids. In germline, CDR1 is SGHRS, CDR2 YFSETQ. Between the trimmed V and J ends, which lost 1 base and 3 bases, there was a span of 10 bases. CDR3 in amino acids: CASSLSTADTEAFF. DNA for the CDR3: TGCGCCAGCAGCTTGTCAACTGCGGACACTGAAGCTTTCTTT.